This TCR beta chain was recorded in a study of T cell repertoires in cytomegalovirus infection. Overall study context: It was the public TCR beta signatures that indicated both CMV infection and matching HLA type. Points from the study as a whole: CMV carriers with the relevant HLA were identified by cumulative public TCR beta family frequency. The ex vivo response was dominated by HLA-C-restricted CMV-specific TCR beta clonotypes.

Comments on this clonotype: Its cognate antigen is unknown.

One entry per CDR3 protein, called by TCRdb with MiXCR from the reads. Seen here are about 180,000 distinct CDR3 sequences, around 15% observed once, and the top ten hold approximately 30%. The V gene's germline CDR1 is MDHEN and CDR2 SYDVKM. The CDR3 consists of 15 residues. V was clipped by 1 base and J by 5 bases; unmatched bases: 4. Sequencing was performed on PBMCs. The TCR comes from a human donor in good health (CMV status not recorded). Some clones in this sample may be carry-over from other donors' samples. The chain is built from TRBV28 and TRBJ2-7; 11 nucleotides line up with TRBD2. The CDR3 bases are TGTGCCAGCAGTTTATATGGGACTAGCGGAAACGAGCAGTACTTC. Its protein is CASSLYGTSGNEQYF.